A single sample is the source of the 3 T cell receptor beta chains below, sequenced in a study of T cells after yellow fever vaccination. TCRdb used MiXCR to reprocess the 5' RACE reads, holding one entry per CDR3 protein. The sample has 400,000 or so distinct CDR3 sequences, about 9.9% seen once. Specimen: PBMCs, collected on the day of the first yellow fever vaccination. The receptors were sampled from a man between 18 and 29 years old who received the YFV17D yellow fever vaccine.

Many counts were recorded for this clonotype. This sequence joins TRBV6-2 or TRBV6-3 and TRBJ2-3; no clear D gene. There are 15 residues in the CDR3. Germline values: CDR1 MNHEY, CDR2 SVGEGT. V was trimmed by 0 bases and J by 0 bases, leaving 7 bases between them. DNA of the CDR3: TGTGCCAGCAGTTACTCCGTCGCTAGCACAGATACGCAGTATTTT. Its translation is CASSYSVASTDTQYF.

This clonotype has just a few counts. CDR3 DNA sequence: TGTGCCAGCAGCGGGACAGATCCTGAAGCTTTCTTT. This gives the protein CASSGTDPEAFF. V is TRBV9 and J is TRBJ1-1, with a tentative D call TRBD1 (6 bases). V lost 3 bases and J 6 bases, leaving 9 bases between the germline ends. The CDR3 covers 12 residues. From germline, CDR1 is SGDLS and CDR2 YYNGEE.

The rearrangement links TRBV6-1 to TRBJ2-3; TRBD2 aligns across 8 bases. The V gene end was trimmed by 8 bases and the J gene end by 4 bases; junction bases not matched to a gene: 5. The V gene's germline CDR1 is MNHNS and CDR2 SASEGT. This CDR3 spans 13 amino acids. The CDR3 sequence is CASGRGGSDTQYF. CDR3 DNA: TGTGCCAGCGGCCGGGGGGGCTCAGATACGCAGTATTTT.